Each of the 32 T cell receptor beta chains below was sequenced from the same sample in a study of T cell responses to AZD1222 COVID-19 vaccine. Using immunoSEQ multiplex PCR, the repertoire was profiled, and TCRdb retains in-frame clones only, with some absent. The table has under 150,000 clones, more than 85% seen once. The sample was peripheral blood, taken on day 0 of AZD1222 vaccination. The source of these receptors is an adult in good health.

The chain joins TRBV4-1 to TRBJ1-1; a weak D match, TRBD1 (5 bases). The CDR3 is 12 amino acids. The V gene lost 4 bases and the J gene lost 11 bases, with 14 bases spanning the gap. CDR1 and CDR2 (germline): MGHRA, YSYEKL. This CDR3 reads CASSPTGEDAFF. The CDR3 DNA reads TGCGCCAGCAGCCCCACGGGGGAGGACGCTTTCTTT.

This clone was detected only once. This sequence joins TRBV2 and TRBJ2-3, with 10 bases fitting TRBD1. Germline trimming cut 6 bases from V and 4 bases from J; bases unmatched to any gene: 13. CDR1 is SNHLY, CDR2 FYNNEI, per germline. The CDR3 runs to 17 residues. The CDR3 coding sequence is TGTGCCAGCAGCCTGATTCCGGGACAGGGGATGCCAGATACGCAGTATTTT. As protein: CASSLIPGQGMPDTQYF.

The sample holds one count of this clone. The genes are TRBV28 and TRBJ1-2, with D possibly TRBD1 on 6 matching bases. The CDR3 sequence is 14 residues long. The germline gives CDR1 MDHEN, CDR2 SYDVKM. V was shortened by 3 bases and J by 5 bases, with 13 bases between the two germline ends. CDR3 sequence reads: CASSLMQGTYGYTF. The CDR3 region has the DNA TGTGCCAGCAGTTTGATGCAGGGGACGTATGGCTACACCTTC.

The gene calls are TRBV6-2 or TRBV6-3 and TRBJ2-7; D possibly corresponds to TRBD1 (5 bases). Germline values: CDR1 MNHEY, CDR2 SVGEGT. The CDR3 length is 16 residues. V was trimmed by 2 bases and J by 7 bases, leaving 21 bases between them. CDR3 DNA: TGTGCCAGCAGTTACCGTCCAGGTAGGGGATCTGGGGAGCAGTACTTC. It translates to CASSYRPGRGSGEQYF.

The chain combines TRBV7-9 with TRBJ2-1, with 10 bases identical to TRBD2. From germline, CDR1 is SEHNR and CDR2 FQNEAQ (reference sequence). The junction had 8 bases not matched to a gene; V was cut back by 5 bases and J by 4 bases. CDR3 length: 16 residues. CDR3 protein: CASSPLGLAVYNEQFF. The CDR3 nucleotides read TGTGCCAGCAGCCCCCTCGGACTAGCGGTTTACAATGAGCAGTTCTTC.

This clone was seen only a few times. This chain connects TRBV29-1 to TRBJ2-7; D gene unclear. Between the trimmed V and J ends, which lost 4 bases and 2 bases, there was a span of 6 bases. Germline loops: CDR1 SQVTM, CDR2 ANQGSEA. The CDR3 length is 11 residues. The CDR3 loop reads CSVGRAYEQYF. The CDR3 DNA follows: TGCAGCGTTGGACGGGCCTACGAGCAGTACTTC.

The chain uses TRBV4-3 and TRBJ1-1; TRBD1 is a possible D gene (5 bases). Trimming pared 0 bases from V and 1 base from J, leaving 9 bases between. This CDR3 is 15 amino acids long. Per germline, CDR1 LGHNA and CDR2 YSLEER. The CDR3 DNA sequence: TGCGCCAGCAGCCAAGATTTGGGGGGGAACACTGAAGCTTTCTTT. Residues: CASSQDLGGNTEAFF.

The CDR3 loop is CASSEGVGSPLHF. In nucleotides, the CDR3 is TGTGCCAGCAGTGAGGGGGTTGGGTCACCCCTCCACTTT. The V call is TRBV2, the J call TRBJ1-6, with TRBD1 as a possible D gene (5 bases). The CDR3 totals 13 residues. CDR1 is SNHLY, CDR2 FYNNEI, per germline. Between the trimmed V and J ends, which lost 3 bases and 10 bases, there was a span of 10 bases.

The chain is built from TRBV5-5 and TRBJ1-1, with D unresolved. The germline V and J ends were trimmed by 1 base and 6 bases, with 10 bases remaining between them. Per the germline V gene, CDR1 is SGHKS and CDR2 is YYEKEE (reference sequence). This CDR3 region has 13 residues. The CDR3 protein is CASSLSLVPEAFF. Written as DNA, the CDR3 is TGTGCCAGCAGCTTGTCTTTGGTGCCTGAAGCTTTCTTT.

This rearrangement joins TRBV19 to TRBJ1-2, with a weak D call TRBD1 (5 bases). Germline lookup yields CDR1 LNHDA and CDR2 SQIVND (reference sequence). The CDR3 is 13 amino acids. V gave up 9 bases and J gave up 5 bases, with 16 bases separating them. CDR3 residues: CASLNRKRYGYTF. The CDR3 coding sequence is TGTGCCAGCTTAAACAGGAAACGATATGGCTACACCTTC.

The CDR3 DNA reads as TGTGCCGGGCGGACAGAGTATGGCGAGCAGTACTTC. This sequence encodes CAGRTEYGEQYF. The chain has TRBV28 and TRBJ2-7; a weak D match, TRBD1 (6 bases). The V and J ends lost 11 bases and 6 bases respectively, with 17 bases between them. Germline loops: CDR1 MDHEN, CDR2 SYDVKM. The CDR3 spans 12 residues.

The chain recombines TRBV27 with TRBJ1-2; no clear D. Germline V CDR1 and CDR2: MNHEY, SMNVEV (reference sequence). Trimming cost V 4 bases and J 5 bases, with 8 bases left between them. The CDR3 sequence is 12 residues long. In DNA, the CDR3 is TGTGCCAGCAGTTCGGACGGATATGGCTACACCTTC. Translating it yields CASSSDGYGYTF.

The V gene is TRBV4-3, the J gene TRBJ1-2; D is uncertain. Deletions cut 1 base from V and 4 bases from J, with 13 bases between. CDR3 length equals 15 residues. Germline V gene lookup returns CDR1 LGHNA and CDR2 YSLEER. The CDR3 DNA reads TGCGCCAGCAGCCAAGGTAGTATCGAGCCCTATGGCTACACCTTC. This translates into CASSQGSIEPYGYTF.

This chain uses TRBV4-2 with TRBJ1-3, with TRBD1 identical over 10 bases. CDR3 length: 16 residues. Germline lookup yields CDR1 LGHNA and CDR2 YNFKEQ. The junction had 7 bases not matched to a gene; V was cut back by 4 bases and J by 4 bases. The CDR3 spells CASSPNRDRGGNTIYF. The CDR3 nucleotides are TGTGCCAGCAGCCCAAACCGGGACAGGGGAGGAAACACCATATATTTT.

The chain uses TRBV3-1 (or the pseudogene TRBV3-2) and TRBJ2-5; TRBD1 agrees at 8 bases. Per germline, CDR1 LGHDT and CDR2 YNNKEL (reference sequence). The ends lost 3 bases at V and 5 bases at J; junction bases unmatched: 2. This CDR3 region has 13 residues. The CDR3 region is CASSQDRVETQYF. In DNA form, the CDR3 reads TGTGCCAGCAGCCAGGACAGGGTGGAGACCCAGTACTTC.

This rearrangement joins TRBV19 to TRBJ2-2, with 12 nucleotides matching TRBD2. This CDR3 contains 18 residues. In germline, CDR1 is LNHDA, CDR2 SQIVND (reference sequence). The trim removed 3 bases at V and 4 bases at J, leaving 9 bases unmatched. This chain's CDR3 is CASSIAALAGGSTGELFF. The CDR3 DNA is TGTGCCAGTAGTATTGCCGCGCTAGCGGGAGGGAGCACCGGGGAGCTGTTTTTT.

The V and J genes are TRBV4-3 and TRBJ2-1, with D unclear. CDR1 is LGHNA, CDR2 YSLEER, per germline. V gave up 3 bases and J gave up 0 bases, with 9 bases separating them. The CDR3 contains 15 residues. The CDR3 is CASSHSRSSYNEQFF. CDR3 coding DNA: TGCGCCAGCAGCCATTCGCGGAGCTCCTACAATGAGCAGTTCTTC.

CDR3 in amino acids: CASSFLDRGANYGYTF. DNA of the CDR3: TGTGCCAGCAGTTTCCTTGACAGGGGGGCTAACTATGGCTACACCTTC. The chain uses TRBV28 and TRBJ1-2, with 9 bases lining up with TRBD1. Losses at the gene ends were 3 bases for V and 0 bases for J; bases not matched to a gene: 5. This CDR3 has 16 amino acids. Germline V gene sequence: CDR1 MDHEN, CDR2 SYDVKM.

This chain links TRBV5-1 with TRBJ2-7, with unresolved D. CDR1 is SGHRS, CDR2 YFSETQ, per germline. V gave up 2 bases and J gave up 0 bases, with 12 bases separating them. CDR3 length: 15 residues. The CDR3 sequence: CASSLETPSSYEQYF. The CDR3 DNA reads TGCGCCAGCAGCTTAGAGACACCCAGCTCCTACGAGCAGTACTTC.

This rearrangement joins TRBV7-9 to TRBJ1-1; TRBD1 aligns across 7 bases. The CDR3 consists of 15 residues. V gave up 6 bases and J gave up 0 bases; unmatched junction bases: 7. Per germline, CDR1 SEHNR and CDR2 FQNEAQ (reference sequence). CDR3: CASSARDSMNTEAFF. DNA for the CDR3: TGTGCCAGCAGTGCCCGGGACAGCATGAACACTGAAGCTTTCTTT.

The V and J genes are TRBV3-1 (or the pseudogene TRBV3-2) and TRBJ1-1, with a tentative D call TRBD1 (6 bases). V dropped 6 bases and J dropped 11 bases, with 10 bases sitting between them. The CDR3 extends over 10 amino acids. CDR1 is LGHDT, CDR2 YNNKEL, per germline (reference sequence). The CDR3 DNA reads as TGTGCCAGCAGGGAACAGGGTGCTTTCTTT. Translation gives CASREQGAFF.

This chain links TRBV2 with TRBJ1-5; no firm D call. Deletions cut 6 bases from V and 0 bases from J, with 33 bases between. The CDR3 is made up of 22 amino acids. Germline V gives CDR1 SNHLY, CDR2 FYNNEI. The CDR3 DNA sequence: TGTGCCAGCAGCCCCAATATGAGGCGTGCGGCAGGAACCGAATATAGCAATCAGCCCCAGCATTTT. Translated: CASSPNMRRAAGTEYSNQPQHF.

The chain is built from TRBV5-8 and TRBJ1-5; 9 nucleotides line up with TRBD1. Germline V gene data show CDR1 as SGHTS and CDR2 as YDEGEE. The V gene end was trimmed by 4 bases and the J gene end by 5 bases; junction bases not matched to a gene: 7. This CDR3 comprises 15 residues. The CDR3 coding sequence is TGTGCCAGCAGCCCCCCGGGACAGGGTCATCAGCCCCAGCATTTT. It encodes CASSPPGQGHQPQHF. Filled out from reference TRBV5-8 and TRBJ1-5, the complete variable domain reads EAGVTQSPTHLIKTRGQQATLRCSPISGHTSVYWYQQALGLGLQFLLWYDEGEERNRGNFPPRFSGRQFPNYSSELNVNALELEDSALYLCASSPPGQGHQPQHFGDGTRLSIL.

This clone was detected a few times. This chain connects TRBV9 to TRBJ2-3, with D perhaps matching TRBD2 (6 bases). The CDR3 sequence is 17 residues long. The V gene lost 0 bases and the J gene lost 5 bases, with 19 bases spanning the gap. Germline CDR1 reads SGDLS; CDR2 reads YYNGEE. The CDR3 here is CASSVGAGLDLEDTQYF. The CDR3, as DNA: TGTGCCAGCAGCGTAGGGGCGGGATTAGATTTGGAAGATACGCAGTATTTT.

The gene calls are TRBV9 and TRBJ2-7; TRBD2 matches at 13 bases. Germline V gene data show CDR1 as SGDLS and CDR2 as YYNGEE. The CDR3 extends over 16 amino acids. V was pared by 3 bases and J by 6 bases, with 9 bases of the junction left unmatched. CDR3 sequence: CASSAWTSGSHLEQYF. As DNA, the CDR3 is TGTGCCAGCAGCGCCTGGACTAGCGGGAGCCACCTCGAGCAGTACTTC. The full variable domain, rest sourced from reference TRBV9 and TRBJ2-7, is DSGVTQTPKHLITATGQRVTLRCSPRSGDLSVYWYQQSLDQGLQFLIQYYNGEERAKGNILERFSAQQFPDLHSELNLSSLELGDSALYFCASSAWTSGSHLEQYFGPGTRLTVT.

The genes are TRBV6-1 and TRBJ1-5; D gene ambiguous. Germline V CDR1 and CDR2: MNHNS, SASEGT. The CDR3 is made up of 16 amino acids. V dropped 4 bases and J dropped 7 bases, with 20 bases sitting between them. CDR3 nucleotide sequence: TGTGCCAGCAGTGGCCAGACTGTACTCAAAAGCCAGCCCCAGCATTTT. This sequence encodes CASSGQTVLKSQPQHF.

This clone has a single count. This sequence joins TRBV19 and TRBJ1-1, with D tentatively TRBD1 (5 bases). This CDR3 comprises 15 residues. Germline V gene lookup returns CDR1 LNHDA and CDR2 SQIVND (reference sequence). V lost 5 bases, J lost 1 base, and 14 bases lay in between. CDR3 nucleotide sequence: TGTGCCAGTAGTTCACCGGGACGCCGGAACACTGAAGCTTTCTTT. It yields the protein CASSSPGRRNTEAFF.

The chain couples TRBV5-1 to TRBJ2-1; 10 bases align to TRBD2. With 4 bases clipped from V and 0 bases from J, the junction kept 7 bases outside the gene matches. The length of the CDR3 is 17 residues. Germline assignment: CDR1 SGHRS and CDR2 YFSETQ. CDR3 bases: TGCGCCAGCAGCGCAGAGCGGGGGGGCCTCTCCTACAATGAGCAGTTCTTC. It translates to CASSAERGGLSYNEQFF.

This clone was seen only once. The chain combines TRBV28 with TRBJ1-2, with D perhaps matching TRBD1 (6 bases). V lost 4 bases and J lost 2, with 11 bases in between. This CDR3 spans 14 amino acids. CDR1 MDHEN and CDR2 SYDVKM come from the germline V gene. The CDR3 sequence is CASSSRDRNYGYTF. The DNA for the CDR3 is TGTGCCAGCAGTTCCCGTGACAGGAACTATGGCTACACCTTC.

This sequence joins TRBV7-2 and TRBJ2-5; D may be TRBD1 (6 bases). The CDR3 contains 15 residues. CDR1 and CDR2 (germline): SGHTA, FQGNSA. Trimming stripped 0 bases from V and 2 bases from J, with 10 bases between. In DNA form, the CDR3 reads TGTGCCAGCAGCTTAGCCGTGGACAGTCAAGAGACCCAGTACTTC. It codes for CASSLAVDSQETQYF.

The V call is TRBV5-6, the J call TRBJ1-2; perhaps TRBD1 as D (5 bases). Germline V gene data show CDR1 as SGHDT and CDR2 as YYEEEE. V gave up 2 bases and J gave up 8 bases, with 16 bases separating them. CDR3 length: 14 residues. The CDR3 protein is CASSFQGPPSGYTF. In DNA, the CDR3 is TGTGCCAGCAGCTTCCAGGGTCCCCCGAGCGGCTACACCTTC.

This chain joins TRBV11-2 and TRBJ2-7; D is uncertain. Trimming left V 5 bases short and J 2 bases short, with 10 bases between. This CDR3 has 13 amino acids. CDR1 is SGHAT, CDR2 FQNNGV, per germline. CDR3 loop: CASSTPVAYEQYF. CDR3 sequence (DNA): TGTGCCAGCAGCACCCCAGTAGCCTACGAGCAGTACTTC.